One sample yielded the 8 T cell receptor beta chains listed below, sequenced in a study of shared clonotypes between healthy human individuals. Assay used: immunoSEQ multiplex PCR; TCRdb lists only in-frame clones, some missing. The sample holds approximately 2.1 million clones; over 85% are singletons and the top ten take 0.39%. Input material: naive CD4+ T cells from PBMCs. Subset defined: CD45RA+ positively selected. Receptors originate from a man younger than 35 in good health. Some clones in this sample may be carry-over from other donors' samples.

V is TRBV11-2 and J is TRBJ1-2; D might be TRBD1 (5 bases). This CDR3 is built from 16 residues. CDR1 and CDR2 from the germline V gene are SGHAT and FQNNGV. With 4 bases removed from V and 0 bases from J, the gap between germline ends came to 15 bases. CDR3 residues: CASSSRGAETNYGYTF. The DNA of the CDR3 is TGTGCCAGCAGCTCTAGGGGCGCAGAAACTAACTATGGCTACACCTTC.

J is TRBJ2-7 and V is TRBV7-6; TRBD2 might be the D (7 bases). Trimming pared 4 bases from V and 1 base from J, leaving 17 bases between. Germline V gene sequence: CDR1 SGHVS, CDR2 FNYEAQ. The CDR3 spans 16 residues. The CDR3 reads CASSSRWGGESYEQYF. CDR3 nucleotides: TGTGCCAGCAGCTCCCGGTGGGGGGGCGAGTCCTACGAGCAGTACTTC.

This sequence joins TRBV5-1 and TRBJ2-6; possible D gene TRBD1, 5 bases. CDR3 length equals 16 residues. In germline, CDR1 is SGHRS, CDR2 YFSETQ. The V and J ends lost 4 bases and 3 bases respectively, with 14 bases between them. Here the CDR3 reads CASSAKPGNGANVLTF. In DNA, the CDR3 is TGCGCCAGCAGCGCGAAACCAGGGAATGGGGCCAACGTCCTGACTTTC.

The rearrangement joins TRBV28 to TRBJ2-1; the match to TRBD2 covers 7 bases. The CDR3 sequence is 16 residues long. Unmatched junction bases numbered 12, after V lost 6 bases and J lost 4 bases. Per germline, CDR1 MDHEN and CDR2 SYDVKM. CDR3 nucleotide sequence: TGTGCCAGCAGCACCCGTGGGACTACTAAATACAATGAGCAGTTCTTC. Its protein is CASSTRGTTKYNEQFF.

In its sample, this clone was seen once. This chain's CDR3 is CASSLTSGDYMGEQFF. In nucleotides, the CDR3 is TGTGCCAGCAGCCTGACTAGCGGGGATTACATGGGTGAGCAGTTCTTC. The chain carries TRBV7-3 and TRBJ2-1, with 11 bases lining up with TRBD2. The CDR3 contains 16 residues. Germline assignment: CDR1 SGHTA and CDR2 FQGTGA. Trimming at V came to 5 bases and at J to 9 bases, leaving 12 bases not matched to a gene.

Concerning this clone: Other nucleotide sequences from this sample produce the same CDR3. J is TRBJ1-2 and V is TRBV27; tentatively, D is TRBD1 (5 bases). The V end was cut by 3 bases, the J end by 4 bases, with 9 bases between. From germline, CDR1 is MNHEY and CDR2 SMNVEV (reference sequence). The CDR3 length is 13 residues. The CDR3 sequence: CASSFRGGYGYTF. The DNA for the CDR3 is TGTGCCAGCAGTTTCCGGGGCGGCTATGGCTACACCTTC.

This clone has just a few counts. The CDR3, as DNA: TGTGCCAGCAGCCAAGAGGGCCGGGAACAGCCCCAGCATTTT. This gives the protein CASSQEGREQPQHF. This chain uses TRBV4-2 with TRBJ1-5, with unresolved D. Germline V gives CDR1 LGHNA, CDR2 YNFKEQ. The CDR3 totals 14 residues. With 0 bases removed from V and 7 bases from J, the gap between germline ends came to 10 bases.

The rearrangement links TRBV4-2 to TRBJ2-1; 8 bases fit TRBD2. The CDR3 has 19 residues. Germline V gene lookup returns CDR1 LGHNA and CDR2 YNFKEQ. Trimming took 4 bases from V and 3 from J; bases not matched to a gene: 17. CDR3 protein: CASSLGGGTPSFYYNEQFF. The CDR3 DNA follows: TGTGCCAGCAGCCTCGGGGGGGGGACCCCCTCCTTCTACTACAATGAGCAGTTCTTC.